The 9 T cell receptor beta chains below were found in one sample sequenced in a study of T cell repertoires in cytomegalovirus infection. TCRdb re-called the reads with MiXCR, one entry per CDR3 protein. The sample gives more than 250,000 distinct CDR3 sequences, 25% of which show up once; about an eighth is in the top ten. Their recognized antigens are unknown. Specimen: cultured PBMCs, collected from culture after CMV antigen stimulation. These receptors all stem from a human donor in good health (CMV status not recorded). Some clones in this sample may be carry-over from other donors' samples.

Turning to this clonotype: This likely stems from a read error, as it lies one base from a far larger clone. V is TRBV11-1 and J is TRBJ2-1, with 9 positions matching TRBD2. The CDR3 loop spans 14 amino acids. Losses at the gene ends were 3 bases for V and 4 bases for J; bases not matched to a gene: 1. Germline values: CDR1 SGHAT, CDR2 FQDESV (reference sequence). In nucleotides, the CDR3 is TGTGCCAGCAGCTTTGCGGGAGGGTACAATGAGCAGTTCTTC. It specifies CASSFAGGYNEQFF.

This clonotype was found many times. The chain links TRBV7-3 to TRBJ2-1; 12 bases are a match to TRBD2. Per germline, CDR1 SGHTA and CDR2 FQGTGA. The CDR3 has 17 residues. J lost 8 bases, V lost 2 bases, and 10 bases had no gene match. CDR3 DNA sequence: TGTGCCAGCAGCTTAGCCAGACTAGCGGGAGCGGTAGATGAGCAGTTCTTC. This translates into CASSLARLAGAVDEQFF.

This clonotype was detected ten times or more. The CDR3 here is CASSITTSGKAEQFF. Here the CDR3 DNA reads TGTGCCAGCAGCATAACGACTAGCGGGAAGGCTGAGCAGTTCTTC. V and J are TRBV2 and TRBJ2-1; TRBD2 matches 11 bases. In germline, CDR1 is SNHLY, CDR2 FYNNEI. Trimming at V came to 6 bases and at J to 9 bases, leaving 10 bases not matched to a gene. The CDR3 consists of 15 residues.

The chain has TRBV12-3 or TRBV12-4 and TRBJ1-1, with 7 bases matching TRBD1. V was pared by 5 bases and J by 7 bases, with 13 bases of the junction left unmatched. This CDR3 has 15 residues. CDR3 residues: CASSPGGQARYEAFF. The CDR3 nucleotides are TGTGCCAGCAGTCCCGGAGGACAGGCACGGTATGAAGCTTTCTTT.

The rearrangement links TRBV20-1 to TRBJ2-2, with 7 bases fitting TRBD2. CDR1 and CDR2 (germline): DFQATT, SNEGSKA (reference sequence). V shed 3 bases and J 6 bases; nucleotides not matched to a gene: 4. The CDR3 covers 13 residues. CDR3 DNA: TGCAGTGCTAGGTACCTAGCGGCCGGGGAGCTGTTTTTT. Translating gives CSARYLAAGELFF.

This clonotype was recorded at least ten times. The V call is TRBV4-1, the J call TRBJ2-5, with TRBD2 identical over 9 bases. This CDR3 is built from 16 residues. Germline trimming cut 0 bases from V and 5 bases from J; bases unmatched to any gene: 7. The germline CDR1 and CDR2 sequences are MGHRA and YSYEKL. This CDR3 is CASSQDLAGVGETQYF. CDR3 DNA sequence: TGCGCCAGCAGCCAAGATTTAGCGGGAGTTGGGGAGACCCAGTACTTC.

DNA for the CDR3: TGTGCCAGCAGTTACTCTTGGAGGGCGGATGCTTCCTACAATGAGCAGTTCTTC. Translating it yields CASSYSWRADASYNEQFF. The V and J genes are TRBV6-2 or TRBV6-3 and TRBJ2-1; a weak D match, TRBD2 (6 bases). The V gene lost 0 bases and the J gene lost 1 base, with 16 bases spanning the gap. The germline CDR1 and CDR2 sequences are MNHEY and SVGEGT. The CDR3 runs 18 residues.

This clonotype was recorded at least ten times. This rearrangement joins TRBV7-3 to TRBJ2-7, with D possibly matching TRBD1 (5 bases). V gave up 5 bases and J gave up 6 bases, with 11 bases separating them. CDR1 is SGHTA, CDR2 FQGTGA, per germline. The CDR3 is 12 amino acids. Written as DNA, the CDR3 is TGTGCCAGCAGCCGAAGTAGGGGCGAGCAGTACTTC. This encodes CASSRSRGEQYF.

This clonotype was seen repeatedly, ten times or more. V gene TRBV6-1 combines with J gene TRBJ2-5; the match to TRBD2 covers 10 bases. In germline, CDR1 is MNHNS, CDR2 SASEGT. The CDR3 extends over 17 amino acids. J gave up 2 bases and V 2 bases, and 8 bases lay outside the gene matches. CDR3 coding DNA: TGTGCCAGCAGTGAACGAGCGACTAGCGGGTTACAAGAGACCCAGTACTTC. Protein: CASSERATSGLQETQYF.